This TCR beta chain was recorded in a study of cytomegalovirus exposure and HLA in healthy donors. About the study: When fewer than 400 donors were genotyped, approximately 81% of them were found to fall in the Caucasian-associated ancestry cluster.

Study outcomes and limitations: What a later analysis showed was that several of the most significant clusters appeared linked to common viral pathogens. What TCR beta sequences reportedly achieved was accurate prediction of HLA-A and HLA-B alleles in most subjects. Both high specificity and high sensitivity reportedly marked the classifier's diagnosis of cytomegalovirus status.

Primers for the PCR totalled 60 Vbeta and 13 Jbeta. TCRdb's copy holds only in-frame clones and misses some; the assay was immunoSEQ multiplex PCR. The repertoire holds over 100,000 clones, with less than 75% as singletons. This clone has just one count. Its specificity is not known. The sample was PBMCs. The origin of this receptor is a woman aged 40 to 50 in good health and CMV-seropositive.

In DNA form, the CDR3 reads TGTGCCAGCAGTCGCGGACAGGAAGCTTTCTTT. Protein sequence: CASSRGQEAFF. The chain couples TRBV28 to TRBJ1-1; D possibly corresponds to TRBD1 (6 bases). CDR3 length: 11 amino acids. Trimming took off 5 bases at V and 8 bases at J, with 9 bases between the two ends. Germline-derived CDR1 and CDR2 are MDHEN and SYDVKM.